The 25 T cell receptor beta chains in this list originate from one sample, sequenced in a study of T-cell memory formation after mild COVID-19. TCRdb recomputed calls from the 5' RACE reads with MiXCR, one row per CDR3 protein. This sample has 400,000 or so distinct CDR3 sequences; over 15% occur once, and the top ten carry around 8%. Sequenced input: PBMCs or a T cell subset sorted from them (not recorded which). These receptors originate from an adult woman who had mild COVID-19 (a few samples of this study predate the infection). Cell type and time point are not known.

This chain joins TRBV7-2 and TRBJ1-4, with TRBD1 matching over 7 bases. The trim removed 4 bases at V and 3 bases at J, leaving 2 bases unmatched. CDR1 is SGHTA, CDR2 FQGNSA, per germline. The CDR3 loop spans 14 amino acids. The CDR3: CASSYDRANEKLFF. The CDR3 bases are TGTGCCAGCAGCTACGACAGGGCTAATGAAAAACTGTTTTTT.

This clonotype was detected many times. The genes are TRBV2 and TRBJ2-3; tentatively, D is TRBD2 (6 bases). CDR1 SNHLY and CDR2 FYNNEI come from the germline V gene. This CDR3 is 14 amino acids long. Between the trimmed V and J ends, which lost 5 bases and 5 bases, there was a span of 14 bases. In DNA form, the CDR3 reads TGTGCCAGCAGTAGGGGTGTGGGAGGAGATACGCAGTATTTT. The encoded protein is CASSRGVGGDTQYF.

In this sample, this clonotype turned up a few times. V is TRBV4-1 and J is TRBJ1-2; D may be TRBD1 (5 bases). CDR1 is MGHRA and CDR2 is YSYEKL in the germline V gene. The CDR3 covers 16 residues. The V and J ends lost 6 bases and 2 bases respectively, with 19 bases between them. CDR3 in amino acids: CASRGPTHEKNYGYTF. The CDR3 nucleotides are TGCGCCAGCAGGGGACCGACCCACGAAAAAAACTATGGCTACACCTTC.

The table lists this clonotype with many counts. Compared with germline, one end of the junction differs, possibly owing to a read error. V is TRBV7-7 and J is TRBJ2-1, with 8 bases that match TRBD2. This CDR3 contains 16 residues. Germline values: CDR1 SSHAT, CDR2 FNYEAQ (reference sequence). CDR3 DNA: TGTGCTAGCAGCCAGCTCCCGGGACTAGATTCCTATGAGCAGTTCTTC. It yields the protein CASSQLPGLDSYEQFF.

Only a few counts were recorded for this clonotype. The CDR3 protein is CASSLGDRPNTEAFF. The DNA for the CDR3 is TGCGCCAGCAGCTTGGGGGACAGACCGAACACTGAAGCTTTCTTT. The rearrangement links TRBV5-1 to TRBJ1-1; 7 nucleotides align to TRBD1. Germline V CDR1 and CDR2: SGHRS, YFSETQ. V lost 0 bases and J lost 1; bases outside the gene matches: 3. The CDR3 has 15 residues.

V is TRBV7-2 and J is TRBJ2-1; D remains ambiguous. The V end lost 3 bases, the J end lost 10 bases, and 13 bases lay between the germline ends. This CDR3 is 13 amino acids long. Germline V gene lookup returns CDR1 SGHTA and CDR2 FQGNSA. This CDR3 is CASSFLDGGEQFF. CDR3 coding DNA: TGTGCCAGCAGCTTTCTGGACGGTGGAGAGCAGTTCTTC.

The genes are TRBV24-1 and TRBJ2-7; TRBD1 aligns across 8 bases. The CDR3 is 14 amino acids. V shed 4 bases, J shed 5 bases, and the junction held 6 bases outside the gene matches. CDR1 and CDR2 from the germline V gene are KGHDR and SFDVKD. The CDR3 reads CATSDPGQGDEQYF. The CDR3 bases are TGTGCCACCAGTGACCCTGGACAGGGAGACGAGCAGTACTTC.

The CDR3 coding sequence is TGCAGTGCTAGTCGCTTGGGACAGGGGTTCGCCACTGAAGCTTTCTTT. Protein sequence: CSASRLGQGFATEAFF. The chain employs TRBV20-1 and TRBJ1-1, with 10 bases that match TRBD1. V was clipped by 3 bases and J by 4 bases; unmatched bases: 11. CDR1 and CDR2 from the germline V gene are DFQATT and SNEGSKA (reference sequence). This CDR3 is built from 16 residues.

This clonotype was observed a handful of times. This chain connects TRBV7-8 to TRBJ2-7; the D is unclear. The CDR3 consists of 15 residues. V lost 1 base, J lost 3 bases, and 13 bases lay in between. CDR1 is SGHVS and CDR2 is FQNEAQ in the germline V gene. The CDR3 DNA follows: TGTGCCAGCAGCTTAGTTAACTCTCCTGGCTACGAGCAGTACTTC. This sequence encodes CASSLVNSPGYEQYF.

The rearrangement links TRBV12-3 or TRBV12-4 to TRBJ2-5, with 11 bases identical to TRBD2. Losses at the gene ends were 7 bases for V and 3 bases for J; bases not matched to a gene: 4. The CDR3 is 14 residues long. Written as DNA, the CDR3 is TGTGCCAGCACCCTGGGACTAGCGGAAGAGACCCAGTACTTC. Its protein is CASTLGLAEETQYF.

This clonotype was observed a few times. This sequence joins TRBV12-3 or TRBV12-4 and TRBJ2-7; 9 bases line up with TRBD1. V lost 4 bases and J lost 4; bases outside the gene matches: 8. The CDR3 has 15 residues. The CDR3 region is CASSSGTGRRYEQYF. The CDR3 bases are TGTGCCAGCAGTTCCGGGACAGGGAGGAGGTACGAGCAGTACTTC.

With respect to this clonotype: The germline gene is not matched at one end of the junction; a read error may be the cause. The CDR3, as DNA: TGCGCCAGCAGCCAAGAGTTTGGGGGTTCCTACAAGCAGTACTTC. Translated, it gives CASSQEFGGSYKQYF. The rearrangement uses TRBV4-1 and TRBJ2-7; D might be TRBD1 or TRBD2, each matching 5 bases. CDR1 MGHRA and CDR2 YSYEKL come from the germline V gene. The CDR3 totals 15 residues.

In its sample, this clonotype was seen many times. Sequence at one end of the junction differs from germline and may be a read error. The chain carries TRBV5-1 and TRBJ2-2; D call uncertain. The CDR3 length is 15 residues. Germline CDR1 and CDR2: SGHRS and YFSETQ. CDR3 coding DNA: TGCGCCAGCAGTTTGGCAAGTGCGAACACCGGGGAGCTGTTTTTT. Protein product: CASSLASANTGELFF.

The chain recombines TRBV7-3 with TRBJ2-5; D tentatively fits TRBD1 or TRBD2 (5 bases each). CDR1 and CDR2 (germline): SGHTA, FQGTGA. V lost 1 base and J 5 bases, leaving 14 bases between the germline ends. CDR3 size: 15 residues. The CDR3 nucleotides read TGTGCCAGCAGCTTAAATGGGGGTCGAGGGGAGACCCAGTACTTC. The encoded protein is CASSLNGGRGETQYF.

The chain links TRBV5-1 to TRBJ2-2; TRBD1 might be the D (6 bases). The CDR3 covers 15 residues. The germline V and J ends were trimmed by 4 bases and 3 bases, with 13 bases remaining between them. From germline, CDR1 is SGHRS and CDR2 YFSETQ. The CDR3 reads CASSPGNRDTGELFF. The CDR3 DNA is TGCGCCAGCAGCCCGGGGAACAGGGACACCGGGGAGCTGTTTTTT.

The chain links TRBV5-4 to TRBJ2-1, with 9 bases lining up with TRBD1. After removal of 3 bases from V and 9 bases from J, the junction contained 10 bases not matched to a gene. The CDR3 covers 15 residues. Germline V gene data show CDR1 as SGHNT and CDR2 as YYREEE (reference sequence). The CDR3 region has the DNA TGTGCCAGCAGCTCACTACAGGGGGCGATCGGTGAGCAGTTCTTC. Translated, it gives CASSSLQGAIGEQFF. The variable domain in full, with the rest retrieved from reference TRBV5-4 and TRBJ2-1, is ETGVTQSPTHLIKTRGQQVTLRCSSQSGHNTVSWYQQALGQGPQFIFQYYREEENGRGNFPPRFSGLQFPNYSSELNVNALELDDSALYLCASSSLQGAIGEQFFGPGTRLTVL.

This sequence joins TRBV6-1 and TRBJ2-5, with a possible D match to TRBD2 (7 bases). Germline-derived CDR1 and CDR2 are MNHNS and SASEGT. The CDR3 is 14 amino acids. Trimming cost V 7 bases and J 5 bases, with 17 bases left between them. DNA of the CDR3: TGTGCCAGCATCCTGGGGGGGGGCGGGGAGACCCAGTACTTC. Translating it yields CASILGGGGETQYF.

The chain joins TRBV7-3 to TRBJ2-3, with 8 bases aligning to TRBD1. The CDR3 has 15 amino acids. J gave up 5 bases and V 4 bases, and 8 bases lay outside the gene matches. Germline V lookup: CDR1 SGHTA, CDR2 FQGTGA. As DNA, the CDR3 is TGTGCCAGCAGCTCCAGGGGGCGCAGGGAAGATACGCAGTATTTT. Translated: CASSSRGRREDTQYF.

This clonotype was counted a few times. The V gene is TRBV29-1, the J gene TRBJ2-3; no reliable D call. The CDR3 is 11 amino acids. V lost 8 bases, J lost 6 bases, and 12 bases lay in between. CDR1 and CDR2 (germline): SQVTM, ANQGSEA. In DNA form, the CDR3 reads TGCAGCTCTGCAATTGGGGATACGCAGTATTTT. Encoded protein: CSSAIGDTQYF.

V gene TRBV11-3 combines with J gene TRBJ2-1; D is unresolved. Trimming took 6 bases from V and 4 from J, leaving 13 bases between them. The CDR3 consists of 14 residues. Germline V CDR1 and CDR2: SGHNT, YENEEA. As DNA, the CDR3 is TGTGCCAGCAGTTCTCCTCTAGTTTACAATGAGCAGTTCTTC. Its protein product is CASSSPLVYNEQFF.

The rearrangement joins TRBV9 to TRBJ1-2; 8 nucleotides agree with TRBD1. Germline CDR1 reads SGDLS; CDR2 reads YYNGEE. This CDR3 spans 13 amino acids. DNA of the CDR3: TGTCCTTTCACCCCGACAGGGGTCGATGGCTACACCTTC. This translates into CPFTPTGVDGYTF.

This clonotype occurred a few times. The chain employs TRBV7-6 and TRBJ2-1; TRBD2 matches at 7 bases. The CDR3 has 17 amino acids. V was pared by 1 base and J by 9 bases, with 15 bases of the junction left unmatched. Germline loops: CDR1 SGHVS, CDR2 FNYEAQ. CDR3 in amino acids: CASSLVLAGVDSGEQFF. Written as DNA, the CDR3 is TGTGCCAGCAGCTTAGTGTTGGCGGGAGTGGATTCCGGTGAGCAGTTCTTC. The whole variable domain, remainder taken from reference TRBV7-6 and TRBJ2-1, is GAGVSQSPRYKVTKRGQDVALRCDPISGHVSLYWYRQALGQGPEFLTYFNYEAQQDKSGLPNDRFSAERPEGSISTLTIQRTEQRDSAMYRCASSLVLAGVDSGEQFFGPGTRLTVL.

This clonotype has a handful of counts. The chain couples TRBV5-1 to TRBJ2-3, with D possibly TRBD2 on 5 matching bases. Trimming took 0 bases from V and 1 from J, leaving 15 bases between them. This CDR3 is 17 amino acids long. Germline-derived CDR1 and CDR2 are SGHRS and YFSETQ. The CDR3 sequence: CASSLASSGWRTDTQYF. CDR3 sequence (DNA): TGCGCCAGCAGCTTGGCCTCGTCGGGGTGGCGCACAGATACGCAGTATTTT.

This clonotype has more than one count but fewer than ten. The rearrangement links TRBV27 to TRBJ2-3, with D possibly matching TRBD2 (7 bases). The germline V and J ends were trimmed by 0 bases and 3 bases, with 13 bases remaining between them. The CDR3 is 16 amino acids. Per the germline V gene, CDR1 is MNHEY and CDR2 is SMNVEV (reference sequence). The CDR3 sequence is CASSLSGGGLTDTQYF. CDR3 coding DNA: TGTGCCAGCAGTTTATCGGGCGGGGGCCTTACAGATACGCAGTATTTT.

V usage is TRBV4-3 and J usage is TRBJ2-4; 8 positions match TRBD1. This CDR3 region has 20 residues. CDR1 is LGHNA and CDR2 is YSLEER in the germline V gene. V lost 5 bases, J lost 0 bases, and 18 bases stayed unmatched. Here the CDR3 reads CASSEARDRSIKLAKNIQYF. In DNA form, the CDR3 reads TGCGCCAGCAGCGAAGCCAGGGACAGGTCGATAAAACTAGCCAAAAACATTCAGTACTTC.